The next 19 T cell receptor beta chains were all read from a single sample in a study of cytotoxic CD8 clonotypes in ibrutinib-treated CLL. Repertoires were generated with immunoSEQ multiplex PCR, while TCRdb's copy carries only in-frame clones and drops some. This table holds around 250,000 clones, 60% to 75% found once. The input for sequencing was PBMCs, taken after 24 months of ibrutinib treatment. These receptors all come from a human donor with chronic lymphocytic leukemia.

This chain links TRBV4-2 with TRBJ2-7; 14 nucleotides match TRBD2. The junction had 14 bases not matched to a gene; V was cut back by 4 bases and J by 6 bases. This CDR3 spans 18 amino acids. CDR1 and CDR2 (germline): LGHNA, YNFKEQ. The DNA for the CDR3 is TGTGCCAGCAGCCGGTTACATTCCGGGACTAGCGGGAGTAGCGAGCAGTACTTC. It translates to CASSRLHSGTSGSSEQYF.

This clone was recorded once. The V gene is TRBV28, the J gene TRBJ2-5, with D possibly TRBD2 on 6 matching bases. CDR1 MDHEN and CDR2 SYDVKM come from the germline V gene. Trimming took off 6 bases at V and 4 bases at J, with 15 bases between the two ends. The CDR3 sequence is 14 residues long. The CDR3 loop is CASRFSGTAETQYF. CDR3 bases: TGTGCCAGCAGATTTAGTGGGACTGCAGAGACCCAGTACTTC.

This sequence joins TRBV6-5 and TRBJ2-7; D may be TRBD2 (6 bases). Germline CDR1 is MNHEY and CDR2 is SVGAGI. The CDR3 sequence is 13 residues long. V shed 4 bases and J shed 2 bases, with 9 bases lying between them. CDR3 amino acids: CASSWGLAYEQYF. The CDR3 DNA reads as TGTGCCAGCAGTTGGGGACTCGCCTACGAGCAGTACTTC.

The CDR3 sequence is CASSAGRSGNTEAFF. The CDR3 DNA follows: TGTGCCAGCAGCGCGGGACGGTCCGGGAACACTGAAGCTTTCTTT. This chain joins TRBV5-4 and TRBJ1-1; maybe TRBD1 (5 bases). The CDR3 covers 15 residues. Between the trimmed V and J ends, which lost 4 bases and 1 base, there was a span of 14 bases. Germline values: CDR1 SGHNT, CDR2 YYREEE (reference sequence).

The chain recombines TRBV2 with TRBJ1-2; D uncertain. V lost 3 bases to trimming and J lost 7 bases, with 18 bases between them. Per germline, CDR1 SNHLY and CDR2 FYNNEI. The CDR3 is 15 residues long. CDR3 residues: CASSDPFFVISGYTF. CDR3 in DNA: TGTGCCAGCAGTGACCCCTTTTTTGTAATAAGTGGCTACACCTTC.

The V gene is TRBV7-2, the J gene TRBJ1-2; D perhaps matches TRBD1 (6 bases). V dropped 0 bases and J dropped 7 bases, with 12 bases sitting between them. The CDR3 length is 14 residues. Germline CDR1 reads SGHTA; CDR2 reads FQGNSA. DNA for the CDR3: TGTGCCAGCAGCTTAGCGCTCAGGGGCAGTGGCTACACCTTC. It encodes CASSLALRGSGYTF.

The chain uses TRBV25-1 and TRBJ2-1; the D gene is possibly TRBD1 (5 bases). CDR3 length: 10 amino acids. The germline V gene has CDR1 MGHDK and CDR2 SYGVNS. Trimming took off 8 bases at V and 9 bases at J, with 8 bases between the two ends. In DNA, the CDR3 is TGTGCCAGCGGCCAGGGTGAGCAGTTCTTC. Its protein is CASGQGEQFF.

The CDR3 reads CASSGTGIRGYTF. The CDR3 bases are TGTGCCAGTTCCGGGACAGGCATCAGGGGCTACACCTTC. J is TRBJ1-2 and V is TRBV9; 8 bases match TRBD1. V gave up 8 bases and J gave up 8 bases; unmatched junction bases: 11. The CDR3 is made up of 13 amino acids. The germline gives CDR1 SGDLS, CDR2 YYNGEE.

CDR3 DNA sequence: TGCGCCAGCAGCCATGACAGGGTCCACGAGCAGTACTTC. It codes for CASSHDRVHEQYF. The chain joins TRBV4-3 to TRBJ2-7; 7 nucleotides line up with TRBD1. CDR3 length: 13 amino acids. CDR1 and CDR2 from the germline V gene are LGHNA and YSLEER. Trimming at V came to 3 bases and at J to 5 bases, leaving 4 bases not matched to a gene.

The rearrangement uses TRBV6-5 and TRBJ2-7, with 9 nucleotides matching TRBD1. The germline CDR1 and CDR2 sequences are MNHEY and SVGAGI. The CDR3 sequence is 14 residues long. The V segment lost 4 bases and the J segment 3 bases; nucleotides outside the gene matches: 4. CDR3 in amino acids: CASSWGTGSYEQYF. The CDR3 region has the DNA TGTGCCAGCAGTTGGGGGACAGGGAGCTACGAGCAGTACTTC.

A few counts support this clone. The J gene is TRBJ1-2, the V gene TRBV28, with D possibly matching TRBD1 (5 bases). Germline CDR1 reads MDHEN; CDR2 reads SYDVKM. The germline V and J ends were trimmed by 7 bases and 2 bases, with 14 bases remaining between them. The CDR3 extends over 14 amino acids. The CDR3 region is CASTQGGYNYGYTF. CDR3 in DNA: TGTGCCAGCACCCAGGGAGGGTACAACTATGGCTACACCTTC.

The table lists this clone with a count of one. The chain has TRBV27 and TRBJ2-7; a possible D gene is TRBD1 (6 bases). Germline V gene lookup returns CDR1 MNHEY and CDR2 SMNVEV (reference sequence). With 9 bases removed from V and 4 bases from J, the gap between germline ends came to 16 bases. The CDR3 length is 13 residues. CDR3 region: CASRNPQGYEQYF. The DNA of the CDR3 is TGTGCCAGTCGCAACCCACAGGGATACGAGCAGTACTTC.

This rearrangement joins TRBV30 to TRBJ2-7, with a possible D match to TRBD2 (5 bases). This CDR3 has 13 residues. The germline V gene has CDR1 GTSNPN and CDR2 SVGIG (reference sequence). Trimming shortened V by 0 bases and J by 6 bases, and 12 bases separated the two germline ends. CDR3 loop: CAWSVQRGGEQYF. Here the CDR3 DNA reads TGTGCCTGGAGTGTACAACGGGGTGGCGAGCAGTACTTC.

The gene calls are TRBV19 and TRBJ1-2; D uncertain. V lost 6 bases to trimming and J lost 8 bases, with 16 bases between them. The germline gives CDR1 LNHDA, CDR2 SQIVND (reference sequence). CDR3 length: 13 residues. In nucleotides, the CDR3 is TGTGCCAGTAGCCCCTCGGGAGGGAGCGGCTACACCTTC. It translates to CASSPSGGSGYTF. Full variable domain (remainder filled in from reference TRBV19 and TRBJ1-2): DGGITQSPKYLFRKEGQNVTLSCEQNLNHDAMYWYRQDPGQGLRLIYYSQIVNDFQKGDIAEGYSVSREKKESFPLTVTSAQKNPTAFYLCASSPSGGSGYTFGSGTRLTVV.

CDR3 bases: TGTGCCAGCAGTCCCCCCACAGATACGCAGTATTTT. It codes for CASSPPTDTQYF. The chain employs TRBV27 and TRBJ2-3; D unclear. Trimming cost V 5 bases and J 2 bases, with 5 bases left between them. The length of the CDR3 is 12 residues. CDR1 MNHEY and CDR2 SMNVEV come from the germline V gene (reference sequence).

This clone has a handful of counts. V usage is TRBV20-1 and J usage is TRBJ2-2; D is uncertain. The CDR3 spans 11 residues. Germline CDR1 and CDR2: DFQATT and SNEGSKA (reference sequence). V lost 3 bases to trimming and J lost 6 bases, with 5 bases between them. In DNA, the CDR3 is TGCAGTGCTAGTGATCCCGGGGAGCTGTTTTTT. Its translation: CSASDPGELFF.

Points on this clone: Additional DNA sequences in this sample encode the identical CDR3. J is TRBJ2-3 and V is TRBV27; D uncertain. Germline CDR1 and CDR2: MNHEY and SMNVEV (reference sequence). Between the trimmed V and J ends, which lost 5 bases and 3 bases, there was a span of 3 bases. The CDR3 totals 11 residues. The CDR3, as DNA: TGTGCCAGCAGTACGACAGATACGCAGTATTTT. Protein sequence: CASSTTDTQYF.

The chain recombines TRBV10-2 with TRBJ2-7; TRBD2 is a possible D gene (6 bases). Per the germline V gene, CDR1 is WSHSY and CDR2 is SAAADI. Deletions cut 2 bases from V and 3 bases from J, with 14 bases between. The CDR3 covers 15 residues. This CDR3 reads CASSEPGSLHYEQYF. The CDR3, as DNA: TGCGCCAGCAGTGAGCCCGGGAGCCTCCACTACGAGCAGTACTTC.

The chain joins TRBV4-3 to TRBJ2-5; 9 bases align to TRBD1. This CDR3 spans 15 amino acids. Germline V CDR1 and CDR2: LGHNA, YSLEER. V trimming: 1 base; J trimming: 5 bases; junction bases outside the gene matches: 5. The CDR3 DNA reads TGCGCCAGCAGCCAAGGGGGGACAGGGTGGGAGACCCAGTACTTC. Residues: CASSQGGTGWETQYF.